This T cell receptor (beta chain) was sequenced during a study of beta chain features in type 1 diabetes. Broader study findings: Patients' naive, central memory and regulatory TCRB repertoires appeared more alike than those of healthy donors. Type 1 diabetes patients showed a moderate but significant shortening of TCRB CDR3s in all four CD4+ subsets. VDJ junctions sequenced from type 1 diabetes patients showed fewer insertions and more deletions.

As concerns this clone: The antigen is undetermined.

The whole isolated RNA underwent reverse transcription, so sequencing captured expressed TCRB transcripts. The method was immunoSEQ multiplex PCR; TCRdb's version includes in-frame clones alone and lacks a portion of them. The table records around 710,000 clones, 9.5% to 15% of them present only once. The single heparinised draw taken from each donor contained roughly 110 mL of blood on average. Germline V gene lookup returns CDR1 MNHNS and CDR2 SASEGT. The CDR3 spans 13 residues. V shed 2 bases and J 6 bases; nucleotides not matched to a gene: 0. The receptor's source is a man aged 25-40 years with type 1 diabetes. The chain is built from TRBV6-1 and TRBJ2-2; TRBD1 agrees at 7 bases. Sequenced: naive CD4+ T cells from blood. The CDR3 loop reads CASSETGAGELFF. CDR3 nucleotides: TGTGCCAGCAGTGAAACAGGGGCCGGGGAGCTGTTTTTT.